This section outlines one T cell receptor (beta chain) sequence together with its context. Its antigen remains unidentified. Time point reported: sample taken at primary tumor resection. Unsorted tumor, nontumor lung tissue or cryopreserved PBMC supplied the whole RNA. There were roughly 78 donors, all of them untreated patients with early-stage non-small cell lung cancer. The data were taken from a study of spatial heterogeneity in lung cancer. The germline V gene encodes CDR1 MNHNS and CDR2 SASEGT. CDR3 length equals 13 residues. Between the trimmed V and J ends, which lost 5 bases and 1 base, there was a span of 6 bases. Study results and caveats: At resection, ubiquitous expanded tumor TCRs appeared in blood more than at follow-up.

Every TCR cDNA molecule carried a tag that served as a unique molecular identifier. TCRdb processed the 5' RACE reads anew with MiXCR; each CDR3 protein has one entry. The sample contains tens of thousands of distinct CDR3 sequences, 2.5% to 4% of which appear only once. Sequences were derived from PBMCs, sampled at surgery. This chain joins TRBV6-1 and TRBJ1-5; D not resolved. This clonotype originated in a female donor with early-stage non-small cell lung cancer. CDR3 sequence: CASSPDSNQPQHF. Written as DNA, the CDR3 is TGTGCCAGCAGTCCGGACAGCAATCAGCCCCAGCATTTT.